The 22 T cell receptor beta chains below were found in one sample sequenced in a study of cytomegalovirus exposure and HLA in healthy donors. This table comes from immunoSEQ multiplex PCR, and its TCRdb copy is limited to in-frame clones, with some not included. The sample contains about 73,000 clones, around 95% of which appear only once. Sequences were obtained from PBMCs. These receptor sequences come from a man between 18 and 35 years old in good health and CMV-seronegative.

The genes are TRBV28 and TRBJ1-1; no firm D call. Germline assignment: CDR1 MDHEN and CDR2 SYDVKM. V lost 5 bases and J 5 bases, leaving 12 bases between the germline ends. This CDR3 region has 13 residues. For the CDR3, the DNA is TGTGCCAGCAGTCCGTTACAATGGACTGAAGCTTTCTTT. Translated, it gives CASSPLQWTEAFF.

CDR3 DNA: TGTGCCAGCAGCTCACCCCCCCTGGTCGACAGCGCCTACAATGAGCAGTTCTTC. This encodes CASSSPPLVDSAYNEQFF. This rearrangement joins TRBV11-2 to TRBJ2-1; possible D gene TRBD1, 5 bases. The CDR3 is 18 residues long. The V gene lost 4 bases and the J gene lost 2 bases, with 21 bases spanning the gap. Germline CDR1 is SGHAT and CDR2 is FQNNGV.

This clone was seen once. The chain employs TRBV13 and TRBJ2-7, with unresolved D. The germline V and J ends were trimmed by 6 bases and 2 bases, with 11 bases remaining between them. The germline V gene has CDR1 PRHDT and CDR2 FYEKMQ (reference sequence). The CDR3 length is 13 residues. Here the CDR3 reads CASSFSTAYEQYF. CDR3 in DNA: TGTGCCAGCAGTTTTTCCACAGCCTACGAGCAGTACTTC.

The rearrangement uses TRBV7-6 and TRBJ2-1, with 8 bases fitting TRBD2. V shed 5 bases and J 9 bases; nucleotides not matched to a gene: 9. The CDR3 has 14 amino acids. Germline lookup yields CDR1 SGHVS and CDR2 FNYEAQ. The CDR3 DNA reads TGTGCCAGCAGCCCAATTCTAGCGGGCGGTGAGCAGTTCTTC. Translated, it gives CASSPILAGGEQFF.

The J gene is TRBJ1-4, the V gene TRBV28, with a weak D call TRBD1 (6 bases). Germline CDR1 reads MDHEN; CDR2 reads SYDVKM. CDR3 length: 15 residues. Trimming pared 8 bases from V and 7 bases from J, leaving 20 bases between. This chain's CDR3 is CASSPQGRNGEKLFF. CDR3 nucleotides: TGTGCCAGCTCCCCACAGGGACGTAATGGTGAAAAACTGTTTTTT.

This rearrangement joins TRBV30 to TRBJ1-3; no reliable D call. Trimming removed 4 bases at V and 3 bases at J, with 13 bases between. Germline-derived CDR1 and CDR2 are GTSNPN and SVGIG (reference sequence). The CDR3 covers 14 residues. The CDR3 region is CAWTYGYDGNTIYF. CDR3 sequence (DNA): TGTGCCTGGACCTACGGGTACGATGGAAACACCATATATTTT.

This rearrangement joins TRBV6-5 to TRBJ2-1, with 14 bases that match TRBD2. The germline CDR1 and CDR2 sequences are MNHEY and SVGAGI. This CDR3 spans 15 amino acids. V was pared by 2 bases and J by 7 bases, with 1 base of the junction left unmatched. For the CDR3, the DNA is TGTGCCAGCAGTTACGGGACTAGCGGGGGTAATGAGCAGTTCTTC. Its protein is CASSYGTSGGNEQFF.

This rearrangement joins TRBV7-8 to TRBJ1-4, with D possibly TRBD1 on 5 matching bases. The CDR3 runs to 13 residues. CDR1 and CDR2 from the germline V gene are SGHVS and FQNEAQ. V lost 8 bases and J lost 4, with 11 bases in between. In nucleotides, the CDR3 is TGTGCCAGCGGCGGGACCCTTAATGAAAAACTGTTTTTT. Encoded protein: CASGGTLNEKLFF.

Remarks on this clone: Additional DNA sequences in this sample encode the identical CDR3. The rearrangement joins TRBV27 to TRBJ2-7, with D perhaps TRBD2 (5 bases). Trimming removed 3 bases at V and 0 bases at J, with 6 bases between. Germline V gives CDR1 MNHEY, CDR2 SMNVEV (reference sequence). This CDR3 region has 13 residues. The CDR3 spells CASSLDSSYEQYF. The CDR3 nucleotides read TGTGCCAGCAGTTTGGACTCCTCCTACGAGCAGTACTTC.

The chain links TRBV9 to TRBJ2-1; 8 positions match TRBD2. Looked up from germline, CDR1 is SGDLS and CDR2 is YYNGEE. V lost 2 bases to trimming and J lost 5 bases; unmatched junction nucleotides: 3. The CDR3 runs 14 residues. The CDR3 region is CASSVHGGDNEQFF. The DNA of the CDR3 is TGTGCCAGCAGCGTCCACGGGGGGGACAATGAGCAGTTCTTC.

This clone was seen more than once but under ten times. This chain links TRBV6-1 with TRBJ1-4, with D possibly TRBD1 on 6 matching bases. Germline assignment: CDR1 MNHNS and CDR2 SASEGT. The CDR3 has 15 residues. V shed 8 bases and J shed 2 bases, with 15 bases lying between them. CDR3 sequence (DNA): TGTGCCAGCTCTCCTTCGGACAGCACTAATGAAAAACTGTTTTTT. Its translation is CASSPSDSTNEKLFF.

The chain is built from TRBV7-2 and TRBJ2-1; 11 nucleotides agree with TRBD2. The CDR3 has 15 amino acids. Trimming took 5 bases from V and 10 from J; bases not matched to a gene: 10. Germline V gene lookup returns CDR1 SGHTA and CDR2 FQGNSA. The CDR3: CASSVSGGASGEQFF. Written as DNA, the CDR3 is TGTGCCAGCAGCGTTAGCGGGGGGGCTTCCGGCGAGCAGTTCTTC.

This clone was found once. J is TRBJ2-1 and V is TRBV5-8; 8 nucleotides agree with TRBD1. The V gene end was trimmed by 7 bases and the J gene end by 7 bases; junction bases not matched to a gene: 16. The germline V gene encodes CDR1 SGHTS and CDR2 YDEGEE. This CDR3 is built from 16 residues. In DNA, the CDR3 is TGTGCCAGCTCTCATTCCCTCAGGGGGCTGGGAAATGAGCAGTTCTTC. Translated, it gives CASSHSLRGLGNEQFF. The entire variable domain, with the rest obtained from reference TRBV5-8 and TRBJ2-1, is as follows: EAGVTQSPTHLIKTRGQQATLRCSPISGHTSVYWYQQALGLGLQFLLWYDEGEERNRGNFPPRFSGRQFPNYSSELNVNALELEDSALYLCASSHSLRGLGNEQFFGPGTRLTVL.

The chain carries TRBV7-9 and TRBJ2-1; D remains ambiguous. V gave up 1 base and J gave up 7 bases, with 5 bases separating them. This CDR3 comprises 12 residues. Germline-derived CDR1 and CDR2 are SEHNR and FQNEAQ (reference sequence). CDR3 amino acids: CASSLVRNEQFF. CDR3 DNA sequence: TGTGCCAGCAGCTTAGTCAGGAATGAGCAGTTCTTC.

This sequence joins TRBV5-4 and TRBJ1-5; 10 nucleotides match TRBD1. The germline CDR1 and CDR2 sequences are SGHNT and YYREEE (reference sequence). CDR3 length: 14 residues. V dropped 4 bases and J dropped 5; count of bases not matched to a gene: 3. CDR3 nucleotides: TGTGCCAGCAGCGGACAGGGGGGGCATCAGCCCCAGCATTTT. It codes for CASSGQGGHQPQHF.

The V call is TRBV19, the J call TRBJ2-1, with D unresolved. The V gene lost 7 bases and the J gene lost 4 bases, with 14 bases spanning the gap. There are 14 residues in the CDR3. Germline values: CDR1 LNHDA, CDR2 SQIVND (reference sequence). CDR3 residues: CASIGRRPYNEQFF. CDR3 DNA: TGTGCCAGTATCGGCAGGCGCCCATACAATGAGCAGTTCTTC.

V usage is TRBV27 and J usage is TRBJ2-1; 8 bases are shared with TRBD1. V lost 7 bases and J lost 0; bases outside the gene matches: 11. The CDR3 consists of 17 residues. Germline V gene lookup returns CDR1 MNHEY and CDR2 SMNVEV (reference sequence). The CDR3, as DNA: TGTGCCAGCATCAACCAGGGGGCAGGTCGCTCCTACAATGAGCAGTTCTTC. This codes for CASINQGAGRSYNEQFF.

The chain couples TRBV19 to TRBJ1-1; 9 nucleotides match TRBD1. In germline, CDR1 is LNHDA, CDR2 SQIVND (reference sequence). V lost 5 bases, J lost 5 bases, and 6 bases stayed unmatched. The CDR3 has 14 residues. The DNA of the CDR3 is TGTGCCAGTAGTGATCCGGGACAGGGAACTGAAGCTTTCTTT. Residues: CASSDPGQGTEAFF.

V gene TRBV4-3 combines with J gene TRBJ2-1; 8 bases fit TRBD1. V was pared by 4 bases and J by 5 bases, with 7 bases of the junction left unmatched. The CDR3 spans 15 residues. In germline, CDR1 is LGHNA, CDR2 YSLEER. The CDR3 nucleotides read TGCGCCAGCAGCCCCATGGGGACAGGCCACAATGAGCAGTTCTTC. As protein: CASSPMGTGHNEQFF.

This clone occurred once. The chain carries TRBV28 and TRBJ2-7, with TRBD1 matching over 8 bases. From germline, CDR1 is MDHEN and CDR2 SYDVKM. After removal of 3 bases from V and 0 bases from J, the junction contained 4 bases not matched to a gene. CDR3 length: 15 amino acids. DNA for the CDR3: TGTGCCAGCAGTTTTGCAGGGGGCCTCTCCTACGAGCAGTACTTC. It yields the protein CASSFAGGLSYEQYF. Complete variable domain (other parts from reference TRBV28 and TRBJ2-7): DVKVTQSSRYLVKRTGEKVFLECVQDMDHENMFWYRQDPGLGLRLIYFSYDVKMKEKGDIPEGYSVSREKKERFSLILESASTNQTSMYLCASSFAGGLSYEQYFGPGTRLTVT.

The J gene is TRBJ2-1, the V gene TRBV9, with 7 bases matching TRBD2. After removal of 0 bases from V and 5 bases from J, the junction contained 14 bases not matched to a gene. In germline, CDR1 is SGDLS, CDR2 YYNGEE. There are 18 residues in the CDR3. The CDR3 loop is CASSVADPTVGGNNEQFF. Written as DNA, the CDR3 is TGTGCCAGCAGCGTAGCGGACCCGACGGTGGGGGGGAACAATGAGCAGTTCTTC. Full variable domain (outside the CDR3, taken from reference TRBV9 and TRBJ2-1): DSGVTQTPKHLITATGQRVTLRCSPRSGDLSVYWYQQSLDQGLQFLIQYYNGEERAKGNILERFSAQQFPDLHSELNLSSLELGDSALYFCASSVADPTVGGNNEQFFGPGTRLTVL.

This sequence joins TRBV6-5 and TRBJ2-3; tentative D call: TRBD1 (5 bases). The germline V gene has CDR1 MNHEY and CDR2 SVGAGI. The CDR3 is 12 residues long. Trimming shortened V by 6 bases and J by 6 bases, and 10 bases separated the two germline ends. This CDR3 is CASRRTPDTQYF. The CDR3 DNA follows: TGTGCCAGCAGACGGACACCTGATACGCAGTATTTT.